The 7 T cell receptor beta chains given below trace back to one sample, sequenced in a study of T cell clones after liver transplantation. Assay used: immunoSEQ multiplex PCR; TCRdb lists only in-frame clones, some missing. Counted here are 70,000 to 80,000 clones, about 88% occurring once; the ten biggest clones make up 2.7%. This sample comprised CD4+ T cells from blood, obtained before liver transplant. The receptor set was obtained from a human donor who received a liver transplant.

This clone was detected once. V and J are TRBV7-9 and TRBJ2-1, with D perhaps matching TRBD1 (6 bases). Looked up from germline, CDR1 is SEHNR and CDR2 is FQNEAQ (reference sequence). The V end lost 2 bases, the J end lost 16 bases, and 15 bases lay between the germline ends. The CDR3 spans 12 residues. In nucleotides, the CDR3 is TGTGCCAGCAGCTTAAATTTCCAGGGGCAATTCTTC. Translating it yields CASSLNFQGQFF.

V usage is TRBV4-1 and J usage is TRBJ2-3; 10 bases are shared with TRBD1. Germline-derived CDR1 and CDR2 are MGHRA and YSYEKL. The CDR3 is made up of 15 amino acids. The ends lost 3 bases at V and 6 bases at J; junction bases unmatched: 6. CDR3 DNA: TGCGCCAGCAGCCACCCTGGGACAGGGGCGGATACGCAGTATTTT. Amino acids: CASSHPGTGADTQYF.

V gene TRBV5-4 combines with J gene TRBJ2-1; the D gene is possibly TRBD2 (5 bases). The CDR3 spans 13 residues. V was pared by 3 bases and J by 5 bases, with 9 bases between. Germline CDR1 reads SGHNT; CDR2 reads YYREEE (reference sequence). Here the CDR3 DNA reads TGTGCCAGCAGCTGGGAAGCGGACAATGAGCAGTTCTTC. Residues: CASSWEADNEQFF.

The CDR3 is CASSLDADTQYF. The CDR3 nucleotides are TGTGCCAGCAGCTTAGATGCAGATACGCAGTATTTT. J is TRBJ2-3 and V is TRBV7-9; unclear D gene. CDR1 and CDR2 (germline): SEHNR, FQNEAQ (reference sequence). This CDR3 comprises 12 residues. Trimming pared 1 base from V and 4 bases from J, leaving 3 bases between.

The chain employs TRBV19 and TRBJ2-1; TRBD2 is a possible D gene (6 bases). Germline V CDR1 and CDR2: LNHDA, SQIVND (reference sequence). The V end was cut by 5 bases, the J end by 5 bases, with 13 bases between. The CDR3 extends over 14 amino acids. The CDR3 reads CASSAGSSDNEQFF. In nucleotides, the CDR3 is TGTGCCAGTAGTGCGGGGTCCTCGGACAATGAGCAGTTCTTC.

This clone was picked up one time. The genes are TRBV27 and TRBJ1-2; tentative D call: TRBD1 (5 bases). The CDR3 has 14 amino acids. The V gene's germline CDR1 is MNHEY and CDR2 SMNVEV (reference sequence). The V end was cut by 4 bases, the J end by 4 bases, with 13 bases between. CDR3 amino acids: CASSSRTGTYGYTF. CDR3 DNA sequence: TGTGCCAGCAGTTCACGGACGGGGACCTATGGCTACACCTTC.

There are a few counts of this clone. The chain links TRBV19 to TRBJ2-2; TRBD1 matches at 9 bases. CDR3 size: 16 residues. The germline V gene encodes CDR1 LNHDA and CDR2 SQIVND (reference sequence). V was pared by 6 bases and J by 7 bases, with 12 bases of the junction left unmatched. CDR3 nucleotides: TGTGCCAGTAGAAAGATAACAGGGGGCGCCGGCGGGGAGCTGTTTTTT. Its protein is CASRKITGGAGGELFF.